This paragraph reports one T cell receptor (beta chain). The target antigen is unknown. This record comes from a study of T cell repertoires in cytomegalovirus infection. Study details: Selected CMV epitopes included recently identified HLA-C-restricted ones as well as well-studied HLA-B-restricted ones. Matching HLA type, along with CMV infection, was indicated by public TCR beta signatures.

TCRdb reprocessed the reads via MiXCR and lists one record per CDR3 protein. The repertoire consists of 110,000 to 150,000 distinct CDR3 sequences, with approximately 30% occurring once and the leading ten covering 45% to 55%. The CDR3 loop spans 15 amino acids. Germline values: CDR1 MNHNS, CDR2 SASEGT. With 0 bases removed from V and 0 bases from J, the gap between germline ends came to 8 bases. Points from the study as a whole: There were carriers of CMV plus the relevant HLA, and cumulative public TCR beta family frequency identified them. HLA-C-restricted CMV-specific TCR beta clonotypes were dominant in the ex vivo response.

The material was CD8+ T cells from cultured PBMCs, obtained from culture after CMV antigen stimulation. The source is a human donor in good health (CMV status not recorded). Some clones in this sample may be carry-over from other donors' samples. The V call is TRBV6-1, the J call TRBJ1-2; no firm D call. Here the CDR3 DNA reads TGTGCCAGCAGTGAAGCGGTGCTAGCTAACTATGGCTACACCTTC. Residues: CASSEAVLANYGYTF.